These T cell receptor beta chains were read from a single sample in a study of OX40 agonist ivuxolimab in advanced cancers. Method: immunoSEQ multiplex PCR; TCRdb's copy keeps in-frame clones and lacks some. Of some 63,000 clones in the sample, about 87% were seen once. The sample in question was CD4+ or CD8+ T cells sorted from blood, obtained in a trial of the OX40 agonist ivuxolimab. The receptors were sampled from an adult with an advanced solid tumor such as melanoma, head and neck, liver or kidney cancer. CDR3s include the opening cysteine and the closing phenylalanine or tryptophan. Fields, in order: CDR3 protein, CDR3 DNA, J gene, D gene, clone size, V gene. A D gene is named only where the DNA matches it firmly. Only part of the rows carry a size: once, few, many, or a class if the clone is expanded.

CASTGQGMTEAFF	TGTGCCAGCACCGGACAGGGGATGACTGAAGCTTTCTTT	TRBJ1-1	TRBD1	.	TRBV6-5
CASIPRGGNEQFF	TGTGCCAGCATCCCTCGGGGAGGCAATGAGCAGTTCTTC	TRBJ2-1	.	.	TRBV7-9
CASSIGGGVTGANVLTF	TGTGCCAGTAGTATAGGTGGGGGTGTCACTGGGGCCAACGTCCTGACTTTC	TRBJ2-6	.	.	TRBV19
CASSFRPQRNEQFF	TGTGCCAGCAGTTTTCGTCCCCAGCGGAATGAGCAGTTCTTC	TRBJ2-1	.	.	TRBV6-5
CASSIQGHEQYF	TGTGCCAGTAGTATCCAGGGCCACGAGCAGTACTTC	TRBJ2-7	.	once	TRBV19
CASSIRSGLETQYF	TGTGCCAGTAGTATAAGGTCAGGTTTAGAGACCCAGTACTTC	TRBJ2-5	.	.	TRBV19
CASSKVSGQETQYF	TGTGCCAGCAGCAAAGTTAGCGGTCAAGAGACCCAGTACTTC	TRBJ2-5	.	.	TRBV21-1
CASSSLGLAGGSSPYEQYF	TGTGCCAGCAGCTCCCTAGGACTAGCGGGAGGTTCAAGCCCCTACGAGCAGTACTTC	TRBJ2-7	TRBD2	.	TRBV7-6
CASTERGVSEKLFF	TGTGCCAGCACCGAAAGGGGGGTGAGTGAAAAACTGTTTTTT	TRBJ1-4	.	.	TRBV6-1
CASTRTGRASGANVLTF	TGTGCCAGCACGAGGACAGGGCGGGCGTCTGGGGCCAACGTCCTGACTTTC	TRBJ2-6	TRBD1	once	TRBV7-2
CASSGALQQYF	TGTGCCAGCAGCGGGGCGCTCCAGCAGTACTTC	TRBJ2-7	.	.	TRBV7-9
CSVWDRFYEQYF	TGCAGCGTTTGGGACAGGTTCTACGAGCAGTACTTC	TRBJ2-7	TRBD1	.	TRBV29-1
CASSSSGAGANVLTF	TGTGCCAGCAGCTCCTCCGGGGCCGGGGCCAACGTCCTGACTTTC	TRBJ2-6	.	.	TRBV5-4
CASSQDISALSYTF	TGTGCCAGCAGCCAAGATATTTCAGCTTTAAGCTACACCTTC	TRBJ1-2	.	.	TRBV14
CASSLATTPINEQFF	TGCGCCAGCAGCTTGGCTACTACCCCCATCAATGAGCAGTTCTTC	TRBJ2-1	.	.	TRBV5-1
CASSVETGGIEPQHF	TGTGCCAGCAGCGTAGAGACAGGGGGTATAGAGCCCCAGCATTTT	TRBJ1-5	TRBD1	.	TRBV5-6
CASSFGRDQPQHF	TGTGCCAGCAGCTTCGGCAGGGATCAGCCCCAGCATTTT	TRBJ1-5	.	.	TRBV13
CAWSGGYGYTF	TGTGCCTGGAGTGGGGGGTATGGCTACACCTTC	TRBJ1-2	.	.	TRBV30
CASSSGGVRSNQPQHF	TGTGCCAGCAGCTCTGGGGGGGTAAGGTCGAATCAGCCCCAGCATTTT	TRBJ1-5	.	.	TRBV11-2
CSVLTDNYGYTF	TGCAGCGTCCTGACTGACAACTATGGCTACACCTTC	TRBJ1-2	.	.	TRBV29-1
CASSPGTVTYEQYF	TGTGCCAGCAGTCCCGGGACGGTAACCTACGAGCAGTACTTC	TRBJ2-7	.	once	TRBV6-5
CASSRDRGYNSPLHF	TGTGCCAGCTCACGGGACAGGGGATATAATTCACCCCTCCACTTT	TRBJ1-6	TRBD1	.	TRBV18
CASSSTGVWQPQHF	TGTGCCAGCAGTTCCACAGGGGTTTGGCAGCCCCAGCATTTT	TRBJ1-5	TRBD1	.	TRBV27
CASSGGTNPYEQYF	TGCGCCAGCAGTGGGGGGACGAACCCCTACGAGCAGTACTTC	TRBJ2-7	.	once	TRBV10-1
CASTRDRRQYF	TGTGCCAGCACCCGCGACCGGAGGCAGTACTTC	TRBJ2-7	.	.	TRBV6-1
CASSPPLQMGSTDTQYF	TGTGCCAGCAGCCCTCCCCTTCAAATGGGGAGCACAGATACGCAGTATTTT	TRBJ2-3	.	.	TRBV5-5
CASSPLTVPTGELFF	TGTGCCAGCTCACCGTTGACAGTCCCCACCGGGGAGCTGTTTTTT	TRBJ2-2	.	.	TRBV18
CASSYSSGRLYEQYF	TGTGCCAGCAGTTACTCGAGTGGGAGATTGTACGAGCAGTACTTC	TRBJ2-7	.	once	TRBV6-6
CASSYSMGTEAFF	TGTGCCAGCAGTTACTCCATGGGCACTGAAGCTTTCTTT	TRBJ1-1	.	.	TRBV6-9
CASSLNRERVF	TGTGCCAGCAGCTTAAACAGGGAACGGGTCTTC	TRBJ2-1	.	.	TRBV5-6
CAWEYRVGYNEQFF	TGTGCCTGGGAATACAGGGTGGGCTACAATGAGCAGTTCTTC	TRBJ2-1	.	.	TRBV30
CASSLANTGTSPLF	TGTGCCAGCAGCTTAGCCAATACCGGGACCTCGCCCCTCTTC	TRBJ2-1	.	.	TRBV7-9
CASSISGTGGFTEAFF	TGTGCCAGTAGTATTTCCGGGACAGGGGGCTTTACTGAAGCTTTCTTT	TRBJ1-1	TRBD1	.	TRBV19
CASSLGQGNSREQYF	TGTGCCAGCAGTCTCGGACAGGGCAATTCCCGCGAGCAGTACTTC	TRBJ2-7	TRBD1	.	TRBV6-6
CASSWAGFSTDTQYF	TGCGCCAGCAGCTGGGCAGGGTTTAGCACAGATACGCAGTATTTT	TRBJ2-3	.	.	TRBV5-1
CASSFDVNTEAFF	TGCGCCAGCAGCTTCGACGTGAACACTGAAGCTTTCTTT	TRBJ1-1	.	medium-sized	TRBV5-1
CASRREAKQFF	TGTGCCAGTCGAAGGGAGGCCAAGCAGTTCTTC	TRBJ2-1	.	.	TRBV6-5
CASGGRFYNEQFF	TGTGCCAGTGGAGGTAGGTTCTACAATGAACAGTTCTTC	TRBJ2-1	.	.	TRBV19
CASSLITGDSNQPQHF	TGTGCCAGCAGCCTCATTACAGGGGATAGCAATCAGCCCCAGCATTTT	TRBJ1-5	TRBD1	few	TRBV11-2
CASSSPPGTGETQYF	TGTGCCAGCAGTTCCCCCCCCGGGACTGGGGAGACCCAGTACTTC	TRBJ2-5	.	.	TRBV6-5
CASSTPLANTYNEQFF	TGTGCCAGCAGCACCCCTCTCGCAAATACCTACAATGAGCAGTTCTTC	TRBJ2-1	.	.	TRBV7-2
CASSFPGAEGVKQYF	TGTGCCAGCAGTTTTCCGGGAGCAGAGGGGGTAAAGCAGTACTTC	TRBJ2-7	.	.	TRBV5-5
CASSIGGQVGYEQYF	TGTGCCAGTAGTATAGGAGGGCAGGTCGGATACGAGCAGTACTTC	TRBJ2-7	.	.	TRBV19
CASSLGTGVVTEAFF	TGTGCCAGCAGCTTAGGGACAGGGGTTGTCACTGAAGCTTTCTTT	TRBJ1-1	TRBD1	.	TRBV7-6
CASTDRVGNQPQHF	TGTGCCAGTACGGACAGGGTAGGCAATCAGCCCCAGCATTTT	TRBJ1-5	TRBD1	.	TRBV19
CASVPDYNSPLHF	TGTGCCAGCGTACCCGACTATAATTCACCCCTCCACTTT	TRBJ1-6	.	.	TRBV7-2
CASSSISGDRGYTF	TGTGCCAGCAGCTCAATTTCAGGGGATCGGGGCTACACCTTC	TRBJ1-2	.	.	TRBV7-9
CASSQTGNTEAFF	TGTGCCAGTAGCCAGACAGGGAACACTGAAGCTTTCTTT	TRBJ1-1	.	.	TRBV19
CASSPGLLLGNEQFF	TGTGCCAGCAGCCCTGGACTCCTACTAGGCAATGAGCAGTTCTTC	TRBJ2-1	.	.	TRBV7-3
CASSYSSQGPEQYF	TGTGCCAGCAGTTACTCCTCTCAGGGGCCCGAGCAGTACTTC	TRBJ2-7	.	.	TRBV6-6
CASSPGTGVTGELFF	TGCGCCAGCAGCCCCGGGACAGGGGTCACCGGGGAGCTGTTTTTT	TRBJ2-2	TRBD1	.	TRBV5-1
CASSEKRFLATDTQYF	TGCGCCAGCAGTGAGAAACGGTTTCTAGCCACAGATACGCAGTATTTT	TRBJ2-3	.	.	TRBV10-1
CASSLSGNLYEQYF	TGTGCCAGCAGCCTGAGCGGGAACTTGTACGAGCAGTACTTC	TRBJ2-7	TRBD2	once	TRBV13
CASATSKSTDTQYF	TGCGCCAGTGCGACTAGCAAAAGTACAGATACGCAGTATTTT	TRBJ2-3	TRBD2	.	TRBV5-1
CASSFDLTGPIYGYTF	TGTGCCAGCAGCTTCGACTTGACAGGCCCGATCTATGGCTACACCTTC	TRBJ1-2	.	.	TRBV7-9
CASRGTSGGTYEQYF	TGTGCCAGCAGAGGAACGTCAGGGGGTACCTACGAGCAGTACTTC	TRBJ2-7	TRBD1	.	TRBV28
CASSPDHTSGATDTQYF	TGTGCCAGCAGCCCCGACCATACTAGCGGGGCCACAGATACGCAGTATTTT	TRBJ2-3	TRBD2	.	TRBV11-2
CSVSPSLAGVRYEQYF	TGCAGCGTTAGCCCTTCGCTAGCGGGAGTAAGGTACGAGCAGTACTTC	TRBJ2-7	TRBD2	once	TRBV29-1
CASTLETYEQYF	TGTGCCAGCACCCTAGAAACCTACGAGCAGTACTTC	TRBJ2-7	.	once	TRBV2